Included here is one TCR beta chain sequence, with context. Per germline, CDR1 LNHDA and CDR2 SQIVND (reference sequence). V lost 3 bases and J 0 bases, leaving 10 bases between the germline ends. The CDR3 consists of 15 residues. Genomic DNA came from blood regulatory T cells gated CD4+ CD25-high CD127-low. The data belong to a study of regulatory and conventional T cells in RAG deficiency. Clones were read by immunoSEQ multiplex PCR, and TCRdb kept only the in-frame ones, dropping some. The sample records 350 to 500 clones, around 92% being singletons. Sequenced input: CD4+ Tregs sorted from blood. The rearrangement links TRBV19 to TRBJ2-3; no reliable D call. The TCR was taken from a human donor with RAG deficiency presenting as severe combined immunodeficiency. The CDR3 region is CASSIPRSSTDTQYF. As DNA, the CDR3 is TGTGCCAGTAGTATTCCCAGGTCCAGCACAGATACGCAGTATTTT.